This record looks at one T cell receptor beta chain sequence and its context. This entry is derived from a study of glioma-infiltrating T cells after dendritic cell vaccination. The table came from immunoSEQ multiplex PCR; TCRdb's copy has only in-frame clones and leaves some out. Among some 73,000 clones, about four fifths were seen once, and the ten largest hold approximately 2.3%. CDR1 LGHNT and CDR2 FRNRAP come from the germline V gene. The CDR3 extends over 12 amino acids. V was clipped by 8 bases and J by 11 bases, with 19 bases between them. The origin of this receptor is a human donor with glioblastoma. This chain links TRBV12-5 with TRBJ2-7, with a weak D call TRBD1 (5 bases). Sample: blood, taken before dendritic cell vaccination. The CDR3 DNA reads as TGTGCTAGTCGGGTGGGATCGACAGAGGAGTACTTC. This gives the protein CASRVGSTEEYF.